Sequencing of this T cell receptor beta chain was carried out in a study of blood T cell repertoires in COVID-19. Comment on this clone: This sample also contains other DNA sequences that code for the same CDR3.

Germline loops: CDR1 SGHNT, CDR2 YYREEE (reference sequence). V gave up 4 bases and J gave up 7 bases; unmatched junction bases: 8. The CDR3 contains 16 residues. Here immunoSEQ multiplex PCR was the method, and the copy in TCRdb shows in-frame clones only, minus some. Among roughly 100,000 clones listed, roughly nine tenths were seen once. The rearrangement links TRBV5-4 to TRBJ1-6; 10 bases fit TRBD1. The receptor comes from a man between 50 and 59 years old with acute or convalescent COVID-19. The sequenced sample consisted of peripheral blood. The chain's CDR3 is CASSPRTGGSNSPLHF. The CDR3 DNA reads TGTGCCAGCAGCCCACGGACAGGGGGTTCAAATTCACCCCTCCACTTT.